This T cell receptor (beta chain) is from a study of T cells expressing NK-cell markers. As for the study in general: Repertoires of TCR beta were obtained from T cells sorted as CD3+CD56+NKG2C+, CD3+CD56+NKG2C- and CD3+CD56-NKG2C+. Most of the eight sequenced donors were HCMV-seropositive; one was seronegative.

With UMIs, 5'RACE template switching was used to make TCR beta cDNA. From its re-call of the 5' RACE reads, TCRdb lists each CDR3 protein once, without DNA. Its table records about 410,000 distinct CDR3 sequences. This CDR3 contains 15 residues. CDR1 and CDR2 (germline): LGHDT, YNNKEL (reference sequence). Study-wide results and limits: In about six donors, dominant CD3+CD56+NKG2C+ clonotypes ranked among the top 10 CD8+ clonotypes.

Notes on this clonotype: Its matching antigen is unknown.

The clonotype comes from a woman aged 50 to 60 in good health. Sample: blood T cells: a sorted CD56 or NKG2C T cell subset, CD4+ or CD8+ T cells, or bulk PBMC T cells (not recorded which). The genes are TRBV3-1 and TRBJ2-1. The CDR3 here is CASSHGRRPYNEQFF.